The 7 T cell receptor beta chains below all came from one sample that was sequenced in a study of shared clonotypes between healthy human individuals. Profiled with immunoSEQ multiplex PCR; TCRdb holds only in-frame clones, not every one. Among 1,400,000 or so clones listed, 98% were seen once. Sequences were obtained from naive CD4+ T cells sorted from blood. Noted subset: CD45RA+ positively selected. The receptors come from a young man in good health.

This rearrangement joins TRBV7-6 to TRBJ1-4; TRBD1 matches at 7 bases. This CDR3 is built from 15 residues. The V segment lost 1 base and the J segment 8 bases; nucleotides outside the gene matches: 7. Germline CDR1 and CDR2: SGHVS and FNYEAQ. CDR3 protein: CASSLVTGEREKLFF. The CDR3 region has the DNA TGTGCCAGCAGCTTAGTCACAGGGGAACGCGAAAAACTGTTTTTT.

V is TRBV7-2 and J is TRBJ2-2; D not resolved. The V end lost 4 bases, the J end lost 2 bases, and 11 bases lay between the germline ends. The length of the CDR3 is 15 residues. Per the germline V gene, CDR1 is SGHTA and CDR2 is FQGNSA. The CDR3 bases are TGTGCCAGCAGCTCGAACCCCGGAAACACCGGGGAGCTGTTTTTT. This translates into CASSSNPGNTGELFF.

The chain carries TRBV10-2 and TRBJ2-2, with 8 bases matching TRBD1. The germline V gene has CDR1 WSHSY and CDR2 SAAADI. V trimming: 4 bases; J trimming: 8 bases; junction bases outside the gene matches: 6. This CDR3 is built from 14 residues. CDR3 nucleotides: TGCGCCAGCAGTGTCGACAGGGGATGGGGGGAGCTGTTTTTT. As protein: CASSVDRGWGELFF.

The chain carries TRBV15 and TRBJ2-5; possibly TRBD1 or TRBD2 for D (5 bases each). CDR3 length: 14 amino acids. CDR1 is LNHNV, CDR2 YYDKDF, per germline (reference sequence). Trimming cost V 9 bases and J 4 bases, with 18 bases left between them. CDR3 nucleotides: TGTGCCACAAGCCGGGACCCGAAACGAGAGACCCAGTACTTC. This translates into CATSRDPKRETQYF. The entire variable domain, with the rest obtained from reference TRBV15 and TRBJ2-5, is as follows: DAMVIQNPRYQVTQFGKPVTLSCSQTLNHNVMYWYQQKSSQAPKLLFHYYDKDFNNEADTPDNFQSRRPNTSFCFLDIRSPGLGDTAMYLCATSRDPKRETQYFGPGTRLLVL.

This chain connects TRBV5-4 to TRBJ1-2; 7 bases are shared with TRBD1. The germline V gene encodes CDR1 SGHNT and CDR2 YYREEE (reference sequence). V trimming: 4 bases; J trimming: 0 bases; junction bases outside the gene matches: 6. The CDR3 spans 15 residues. CDR3 in amino acids: CASSNLQGANYGYTF. As DNA, the CDR3 is TGTGCCAGCAGCAACCTCCAGGGGGCTAACTATGGCTACACCTTC.

The chain employs TRBV30 and TRBJ2-2; D unclear. V was cut by 3 bases and J by 4 bases, with 12 bases left in between. The V gene's germline CDR1 is GTSNPN and CDR2 SVGIG (reference sequence). The CDR3 length is 14 residues. CDR3 nucleotides: TGTGCCTGGAGCATGCTGGGTTTCACCGGGGAGCTGTTTTTT. It translates to CAWSMLGFTGELFF.

The genes are TRBV5-6 and TRBJ1-1; unclear D gene. V lost 1 base to trimming and J lost 6 bases, with 10 bases between them. The CDR3 runs 13 residues. In germline, CDR1 is SGHDT, CDR2 YYEEEE. CDR3 DNA: TGTGCCAGCAGCTTGCGTCCCGGGTCTGAAGCTTTCTTT. Its translation is CASSLRPGSEAFF.